Listed here is a single T cell receptor beta chain. Many counts were recorded for this clonotype. The antigen this receptor binds is unknown. No clone much larger than this one lies a single base away; base qualities are absent. The CDR3 runs 17 residues from the cysteine to the phenylalanine. Only the CDR3 region is kept as DNA, spanning 51 bases read in frame from base 1. Trimming takes 0 bases from V and 4 bases from J, and the germline ends sit 15 bases apart. CDR1 and CDR2 are drawn from the germline V gene: MNHEY, SVGAGI. Receptor libraries were prepared by RT-PCR. Sequencing relied on an Illumina HiSeq 2500. TCRdb trimmed the raw reads at Q25, called clones with MiXCR and kept productive beta chains. Merged by CDR3 protein, the rows form single entries marked with the most common genes and DNA. The sample table lists around 530,000 distinct CDR3 sequences, approximately 10% of them with a count of one. Roughly a tenth of the sample is in the top ten clones.

The data originate from a study of response to subunit inactivated influenza vaccine listed by TCRdb under 2018. Study-level background: Deep quantitative T cell receptor repertoire profiling was used in the study to track responses to a trivalent subunit inactivated influenza vaccine.

What the authors observed across the whole study: It was suggested by the authors that each seasonal influenza vaccination may recruit only a limited number of new T cells.

This clonotype was obtained from a man aged 50-59 years who received an inactivated influenza vaccine. Donor details come from another sample of the same person, matched by shared clones. Material: PBMCs from blood, obtained on the day of vaccination. The V and J segments used are TRBV6-5 and TRBJ2-2; a confident D gene designation cannot be given. The CDR3 region reads CASSYSMAEPGTGELFF. The base sequence is TGTGCCAGCAGTTACTCGATGGCAGAACCTGGCACCGGGGAGCTGTTTTTT.